Listed below are T cell receptor beta chains from one sample, sequenced in a study of blood T cell repertoires in COVID-19. Sequencing was performed with immunoSEQ multiplex PCR; in TCRdb, only in-frame clones are kept and a portion is missing. In the table there are 110,000 or so clones, 85% of which are singletons. The sample comprised peripheral blood. These receptors were obtained from a human donor in a cohort sampled during active COVID-19. Both conserved end residues are part of each CDR3. Each record gives: CDR3 protein, CDR3 DNA, J gene, V gene, clone size, D gene. A D gene is named only where the DNA matches it firmly. Clone size is shown for a subset of rows, as once, few, many or a class of expanded clone.

CDR3aa: CASSATSGGINEQFF
CDR3nt: TGTGCCAGCAGTGCGACTAGCGGGGGGATCAATGAGCAGTTCTTC
j_gene: TRBJ2-1
v_gene: TRBV28
abundance: NA
d_gene: TRBD2

CDR3aa: CASRPLAGGCEQFF
CDR3nt: TGCGCCAGCAGACCTCTAGCGGGGGGTTGTGAGCAGTTCTTC
j_gene: TRBJ2-1
v_gene: TRBV10-1
abundance: NA
d_gene: TRBD2

CDR3aa: CASSQATGKNTGELFF
CDR3nt: TGTGCCAGCAGCCAGGCGACAGGGAAGAACACCGGGGAGCTGTTTTTT
j_gene: TRBJ2-2
v_gene: TRBV7-9
abundance: NA
d_gene: TRBD1

CDR3aa: CSVVITGGGEKLFF
CDR3nt: TGCAGCGTGGTAATTACAGGCGGGGGAGAAAAACTGTTTTTT
j_gene: TRBJ1-4
v_gene: TRBV29-1
abundance: NA
d_gene: NA

CDR3aa: CASSLGRYEQYF
CDR3nt: TGTGCCAGCAGCTTAGGGCGGTACGAGCAGTACTTC
j_gene: TRBJ2-7
v_gene: TRBV7-8
abundance: medium-sized
d_gene: NA

CDR3aa: CASTQSGPRDGYTF
CDR3nt: TGTGCCAGCACCCAAAGCGGGCCCCGGGATGGCTACACCTTC
j_gene: TRBJ1-2
v_gene: TRBV11-2
abundance: NA
d_gene: NA

CDR3aa: CATSDRGTVYEQYF
CDR3nt: TGTGCCACCAGTGACCGCGGGACAGTCTACGAGCAGTACTTC
j_gene: TRBJ2-7
v_gene: TRBV24-1
abundance: NA
d_gene: NA

CDR3aa: CASTPRRILAVNEKLFF
CDR3nt: TGTGCCAGCACCCCGCGGCGTATCCTGGCCGTTAATGAAAAACTGTTTTTT
j_gene: TRBJ1-4
v_gene: TRBV6-2/TRBV6-3
abundance: NA
d_gene: NA

CDR3aa: CASRDRDTGDNEQFF
CDR3nt: TGTGCCAGCAGGGACCGGGACACGGGCGACAATGAGCAGTTCTTC
j_gene: TRBJ2-1
v_gene: TRBV6-5
abundance: NA
d_gene: NA

CDR3aa: CASRLESGGAYTQYF
CDR3nt: TGCGCCAGCCGCCTCGAAAGCGGGGGGGCCTATACGCAGTATTTT
j_gene: TRBJ2-3
v_gene: TRBV5-1
abundance: NA
d_gene: TRBD2

CDR3aa: CASRGQGIGSPLHF
CDR3nt: TGTGCCAGTAGGGGACAGGGAATTGGTTCACCCCTCCACTTT
j_gene: TRBJ1-6
v_gene: TRBV19
abundance: NA
d_gene: TRBD1

CDR3aa: CASSFWGQLNQPQHF
CDR3nt: TGTGCCAGCAGCTTTTGGGGACAGTTAAATCAGCCCCAGCATTTT
j_gene: TRBJ1-5
v_gene: TRBV5-6
abundance: NA
d_gene: TRBD1

CDR3aa: CASSSYYEQYF
CDR3nt: TGTGCCAGCAGCTCCTACTACGAGCAGTACTTC
j_gene: TRBJ2-7
v_gene: TRBV7-2
abundance: NA
d_gene: NA

CDR3aa: CASSFTENYGYTF
CDR3nt: TGTGCCAGCAGTTTCACGGAGAACTATGGCTACACCTTC
j_gene: TRBJ1-2
v_gene: TRBV12-3/TRBV12-4
abundance: NA
d_gene: NA

CDR3aa: CASNGQGNTEAFF
CDR3nt: TGTGCCAGCAACGGACAGGGGAACACTGAAGCTTTCTTT
j_gene: TRBJ1-1
v_gene: TRBV6-5
abundance: NA
d_gene: TRBD1

CDR3aa: CASSLAGGNEQYF
CDR3nt: TGTGCCAGCAGCTTGGCCGGGGGGAACGAGCAGTACTTC
j_gene: TRBJ2-7
v_gene: TRBV7-2
abundance: NA
d_gene: TRBD2

CDR3aa: CASSYFPRGAGNTIYF
CDR3nt: TGTGCCAGCAGTTATTTCCCACGAGGAGCTGGAAACACCATATATTTT
j_gene: TRBJ1-3
v_gene: TRBV6-2/TRBV6-3
abundance: once
d_gene: NA

CDR3aa: CAISEAGTGTDEQYF
CDR3nt: TGTGCCATCAGTGAGGCGGGGACAGGGACGGACGAGCAGTACTTC
j_gene: TRBJ2-7
v_gene: TRBV10-3
abundance: NA
d_gene: TRBD1

CDR3aa: CASSGPGQNYGYTF
CDR3nt: TGTGCCAGTAGTGGACCGGGACAGAACTATGGCTACACCTTC
j_gene: TRBJ1-2
v_gene: TRBV19
abundance: NA
d_gene: TRBD1

CDR3aa: CASSVGGRTEAFF
CDR3nt: TGTGCCAGCAGCGTAGGCGGGAGGACTGAAGCTTTCTTT
j_gene: TRBJ1-1
v_gene: TRBV9
abundance: NA
d_gene: NA

CDR3aa: CASRGGSLYNEQFF
CDR3nt: TGTGCCAGCAGGGGGGGTTCACTCTACAATGAGCAGTTCTTC
j_gene: TRBJ2-1
v_gene: TRBV6-5
abundance: NA
d_gene: NA

CDR3aa: CASSSPGQGAYRTQHF
CDR3nt: TGTGCCAGTAGTTCTCCGGGACAGGGGGCTTACAGGACCCAGCATTTT
j_gene: TRBJ1-5
v_gene: TRBV19
abundance: NA
d_gene: TRBD1

CDR3aa: CASSIRSGGPYNEQFF
CDR3nt: TGTGCCAGTAGTATAAGGAGCGGGGGCCCCTACAATGAGCAGTTCTTC
j_gene: TRBJ2-1
v_gene: TRBV19
abundance: NA
d_gene: TRBD2

CDR3aa: CASSEQGAGEQFF
CDR3nt: TGCGCCAGCAGTGAACAGGGGGCAGGGGAGCAGTTCTTC
j_gene: TRBJ2-1
v_gene: TRBV10-2
abundance: NA
d_gene: TRBD1

CDR3aa: CASSQTDRGPGNTIYF
CDR3nt: TGCGCCAGCAGCCAGACGGACAGGGGGCCTGGAAACACCATATATTTT
j_gene: TRBJ1-3
v_gene: TRBV5-1
abundance: NA
d_gene: TRBD1

CDR3aa: CASSIGGASSYEQYF
CDR3nt: TGTGCCAGCAGCATAGGAGGGGCTAGCTCCTACGAGCAGTACTTC
j_gene: TRBJ2-7
v_gene: TRBV3-1/TRBV3-2
abundance: once
d_gene: NA

CDR3aa: CASSAGLAGATDTQYF
CDR3nt: TGTGCCAGCAGCGCCGGACTAGCGGGGGCGACAGATACGCAGTATTTT
j_gene: TRBJ2-3
v_gene: TRBV9
abundance: NA
d_gene: TRBD2

CDR3aa: CASSEGQEYGYTF
CDR3nt: TGTGCCAGCTCAGAGGGACAGGAATATGGCTACACCTTC
j_gene: TRBJ1-2
v_gene: TRBV18
abundance: NA
d_gene: TRBD1

CDR3aa: CASSLLNYEQYF
CDR3nt: TGTGCCAGCAGCCTCTTAAACTACGAGCAGTACTTC
j_gene: TRBJ2-7
v_gene: TRBV7-9
abundance: NA
d_gene: NA

CDR3aa: CASSLGGQEASNSPLHF
CDR3nt: TGTGCCAGCAGTTTGGGAGGCCAAGAGGCATCTAATTCACCCCTCCACTTT
j_gene: TRBJ1-6
v_gene: TRBV28
abundance: NA
d_gene: NA

CDR3aa: CASSEADNSPLHF
CDR3nt: TGTGCCAGCAGTGAGGCCGATAATTCACCCCTCCACTTT
j_gene: TRBJ1-6
v_gene: TRBV6-4
abundance: few
d_gene: NA

CDR3aa: CATSDNTGTGIYEQYF
CDR3nt: TGTGCCACCAGTGACAATACCGGGACAGGAATCTACGAGCAGTACTTC
j_gene: TRBJ2-7
v_gene: TRBV24-1
abundance: NA
d_gene: TRBD1

CDR3aa: CASRIYDISSNEQFF
CDR3nt: TGTGCCAGCAGAATATATGACATCTCCTCCAATGAGCAGTTCTTC
j_gene: TRBJ2-1
v_gene: TRBV6-5
abundance: once
d_gene: NA

CDR3aa: CASSYSTAGQGGYTF
CDR3nt: TGTGCCAGCAGTTACTCGACGGCGGGTCAGGGGGGCTACACCTTC
j_gene: TRBJ1-2
v_gene: TRBV6-6
abundance: NA
d_gene: NA

CDR3aa: CACPSTTSGEQFF
CDR3nt: TGTGCCTGCCCGTCCACTACTAGCGGAGAGCAGTTCTTC
j_gene: TRBJ2-1
v_gene: TRBV30
abundance: NA
d_gene: TRBD2

CDR3aa: CASSQHRGADIQYF
CDR3nt: TGCGCCAGCAGCCAACACAGGGGGGCAGACATTCAGTACTTC
j_gene: TRBJ2-4
v_gene: TRBV4-3
abundance: NA
d_gene: TRBD1

CDR3aa: CASSPLGQGSSNEQFF
CDR3nt: TGTGCCAGCTCACCATTAGGACAGGGGAGCTCCAATGAGCAGTTCTTC
j_gene: TRBJ2-1
v_gene: TRBV18
abundance: NA
d_gene: TRBD1

CDR3aa: CASSEPGHRKDGYTF
CDR3nt: TGTGCCAGCAGTGAACCGGGACACAGGAAGGATGGCTACACCTTC
j_gene: TRBJ1-2
v_gene: TRBV6-1
abundance: NA
d_gene: NA

CDR3aa: CASSAGTETDTQYF
CDR3nt: TGTGCCAGCAGCGCCGGGACAGAGACAGATACGCAGTATTTT
j_gene: TRBJ2-3
v_gene: TRBV7-9
abundance: NA
d_gene: TRBD1

CDR3aa: CASSETPGLMPGYTF
CDR3nt: TGTGCCAGCAGTGAAACTCCGGGACTGATGCCAGGCTACACCTTC
j_gene: TRBJ1-2
v_gene: TRBV2
abundance: NA
d_gene: NA

CDR3aa: CASAYQNNSPLHF
CDR3nt: TGTGCCAGTGCTTACCAGAACAATTCACCCCTCCACTTT
j_gene: TRBJ1-6
v_gene: TRBV19
abundance: NA
d_gene: NA

CDR3aa: CASSRTGDGYTF
CDR3nt: TGCGCCAGCAGCAGGACAGGGGACGGCTACACCTTC
j_gene: TRBJ1-2
v_gene: TRBV5-1
abundance: NA
d_gene: TRBD1

CDR3aa: CASRLGGQGAIEQYF
CDR3nt: TGTGCCAGCAGGTTAGGTGGACAGGGGGCGATCGAGCAGTACTTC
j_gene: TRBJ2-7
v_gene: TRBV2
abundance: NA
d_gene: TRBD1

CDR3aa: CSASRGGNTGELFF
CDR3nt: TGCAGTGCTAGTCGCGGGGGGAACACCGGGGAGCTGTTTTTT
j_gene: TRBJ2-2
v_gene: TRBV20-1
abundance: NA
d_gene: TRBD2

CDR3aa: CASSIGRQGQGNTEAFF
CDR3nt: TGTGCCAGTAGTATAGGACGTCAAGGACAGGGGAACACTGAAGCTTTCTTT
j_gene: TRBJ1-1
v_gene: TRBV19
abundance: NA
d_gene: TRBD1

CDR3aa: CASSVRDQRGGEQFF
CDR3nt: TGTGCCAGCAGCGTAAGGGACCAAAGGGGAGGTGAGCAGTTCTTC
j_gene: TRBJ2-1
v_gene: TRBV9
abundance: NA
d_gene: NA

CDR3aa: CASSQRQASLSSYNEQFF
CDR3nt: TGTGCCAGCAGCCAACGACAGGCGTCCCTGAGCTCCTACAATGAGCAGTTCTTC
j_gene: TRBJ2-1
v_gene: TRBV4-2
abundance: once
d_gene: NA

CDR3aa: CASSPSVGGIETQYF
CDR3nt: TGTGCCAGCAGTCCGTCCGTTGGGGGGATTGAGACCCAGTACTTC
j_gene: TRBJ2-5
v_gene: TRBV6-2/TRBV6-3
abundance: once
d_gene: NA

CDR3aa: CASSPTSGGAGETQYF
CDR3nt: TGTGCCAGCAGTCCAACTAGCGGGGGGGCGGGAGAGACCCAGTACTTC
j_gene: TRBJ2-5
v_gene: TRBV2
abundance: NA
d_gene: TRBD2

CDR3aa: CASSLAGGGLDGYTF
CDR3nt: TGTGCCAGCAGCTTAGCGGGAGGGGGGCTAGATGGCTACACCTTC
j_gene: TRBJ1-2
v_gene: TRBV7-2
abundance: few
d_gene: NA

CDR3aa: CSVQKMSYNEQFF
CDR3nt: TGCAGCGTCCAGAAGATGTCCTACAATGAGCAGTTCTTC
j_gene: TRBJ2-1
v_gene: TRBV29-1
abundance: NA
d_gene: NA

CDR3aa: CASSYRGGAYGYTF
CDR3nt: TGTGCCAGCAGTTACAGAGGGGGTGCTTATGGCTACACCTTC
j_gene: TRBJ1-2
v_gene: TRBV6-2/TRBV6-3
abundance: NA
d_gene: NA

CDR3aa: CASRRGSNYGYTF
CDR3nt: TGTGCCAGCAGACGGGGGTCTAACTATGGCTACACCTTC
j_gene: TRBJ1-2
v_gene: TRBV7-2
abundance: once
d_gene: NA

CDR3aa: CASSVGAAFNEKLFF
CDR3nt: TGTGCCAGCAGCGTAGGGGCAGCCTTTAATGAAAAACTGTTTTTT
j_gene: TRBJ1-4
v_gene: TRBV9
abundance: NA
d_gene: NA

CDR3aa: CASSPGGGRDNEQFF
CDR3nt: TGTGCCAGCTCACCAGGCGGGGGAAGGGACAATGAGCAGTTCTTC
j_gene: TRBJ2-1
v_gene: TRBV18
abundance: NA
d_gene: TRBD2

CDR3aa: CASSILAVADTQYF
CDR3nt: TGTGCCAGCAGTATCTTGGCCGTGGCAGATACGCAGTATTTT
j_gene: TRBJ2-3
v_gene: TRBV6-2/TRBV6-3
abundance: NA
d_gene: NA

CDR3aa: CASRAGGNQPQHF
CDR3nt: TGTGCCAGCAGAGCAGGTGGCAATCAGCCCCAGCATTTT
j_gene: TRBJ1-5
v_gene: TRBV6-5
abundance: NA
d_gene: NA

CDR3aa: CASSSGQTQDSPLHF
CDR3nt: TGTGCCAGCAGTTCCGGACAGACCCAGGATTCACCCCTCCACTTT
j_gene: TRBJ1-6
v_gene: TRBV5-4
abundance: NA
d_gene: NA

CDR3aa: CASSPRGQEYEQYF
CDR3nt: TGTGCCAGCAGTCCTCGAGGACAAGAATATGAGCAGTACTTC
j_gene: TRBJ2-7
v_gene: TRBV28
abundance: NA
d_gene: NA

CDR3aa: CASSVRWDRGKDTIYF
CDR3nt: TGTGCCAGCAGCGTCCGCTGGGACAGGGGTAAGGACACCATATATTTT
j_gene: TRBJ1-3
v_gene: TRBV5-6
abundance: NA
d_gene: TRBD1